One TCR beta chain is described in this entry. CDR1 and CDR2 (germline): LNHDA, SQIVND (reference sequence). This CDR3 contains 13 residues. The ends were cut back, 7 bases at V and 6 bases at J, with 15 bases in the middle. This sample was included in a study of blood T cell repertoires in COVID-19. Study context: Acute-phase and convalescent COVID-19 samples originated in the United States, Italy and Spain. T cells, B-cell-depleted T cells, or PBMCs provided the cDNA or gDNA that served as material.

Original data processing: Estimated nucleated cell counts came from reference gene primer amplification. Clones were sequenced by immunoSEQ multiplex PCR, and TCRdb holds only the in-frame ones, with some missing. V and J calls and clone size follow that table, whereas D and trimming were derived from the DNA. Among 70,000 to 95,000 clones, 82% were seen once, and the ten largest hold roughly a fifth. The sequencing input was peripheral blood. The clonotype comes from a human donor in a cohort sampled during active COVID-19. The chain combines TRBV19 with TRBJ1-1; a possible D gene is TRBD1 (5 bases). The CDR3 region is CASTPGHLPEAFF. The CDR3 nucleotides read TGTGCCAGTACGCCAGGGCACTTGCCTGAAGCTTTCTTT.